This passage covers 12 T cell receptor beta chains from one sample sequenced in a study of shared clonotypes between healthy human individuals. Profiling relied on immunoSEQ multiplex PCR, and the TCRdb table lists in-frame clones only, not all of them. The sample carries some 2.1 million clones, 90% to 95% recorded once. Sequencing was carried out using naive CD4+ T cells sorted from blood. As to subset: CD45RA+ positively selected. These receptor sequences come from a man aged 18 to 35 in good health.

This clone appeared a single time. The J gene is TRBJ2-7, the V gene TRBV11-1; tentatively, D is TRBD2 (5 bases). This CDR3 has 14 residues. Germline assignment: CDR1 SGHAT and CDR2 FQDESV (reference sequence). V was pared by 1 base and J by 5 bases, with 12 bases between. The CDR3 nucleotides read TGTGCCAGCAGCTTAGAGAGGGTTGAAGACGAGCAGTACTTC. This encodes CASSLERVEDEQYF.

The chain joins TRBV6-5 to TRBJ1-2; unclear D gene. Per the germline V gene, CDR1 is MNHEY and CDR2 is SVGAGI. With 0 bases removed from V and 8 bases from J, the gap between germline ends came to 10 bases. This CDR3 has 13 residues. The CDR3 loop reads CASSYSDSKGYTF. CDR3 coding DNA: TGTGCCAGCAGTTACTCGGATTCAAAAGGCTACACCTTC.

V gene TRBV10-3 combines with J gene TRBJ2-7; 10 positions match TRBD2. V lost 3 bases, J lost 5 bases, and 10 bases stayed unmatched. The CDR3 consists of 16 residues. Germline-derived CDR1 and CDR2 are ENHRY and SYGVKD. The CDR3 is CAISDSSLAGVDEQYF. The CDR3 DNA follows: TGTGCCATCAGTGACTCTTCTCTAGCGGGAGTTGACGAGCAGTACTTC.

The chain is built from TRBV5-4 and TRBJ2-6; D ambiguous. The germline CDR1 and CDR2 sequences are SGHNT and YYREEE (reference sequence). Deletions cut 5 bases from V and 0 bases from J, with 9 bases between. The CDR3 loop spans 15 amino acids. The CDR3 region is CASSPGHSGANVLTF. The CDR3 region has the DNA TGTGCCAGCAGTCCCGGGCACTCTGGGGCCAACGTCCTGACTTTC.

The gene calls are TRBV6-5 and TRBJ2-1; 8 bases align to TRBD2. V shed 2 bases, J shed 8 bases, and the junction held 8 bases outside the gene matches. The CDR3 totals 15 residues. CDR1 is MNHEY and CDR2 is SVGAGI in the germline V gene. CDR3 DNA: TGTGCCAGCAGTTACCGACAGCGGGGGTTTTATGAGCAGTTCTTC. It is translated as CASSYRQRGFYEQFF.

The genes are TRBV18 and TRBJ2-1; 10 bases match TRBD1. J gave up 8 bases and V 3 bases, and 4 bases lay outside the gene matches. This CDR3 is 14 amino acids long. In germline, CDR1 is KGHSH, CDR2 LQKENI. The CDR3 region is CASSPGTGAHEQFF. As DNA, the CDR3 is TGTGCCAGCTCACCCGGGACAGGGGCACATGAGCAGTTCTTC.

The chain is built from TRBV29-1 and TRBJ2-3; D is ambiguous. V was cut by 5 bases and J by 3 bases, with 6 bases left in between. The CDR3 is made up of 11 amino acids. Germline-derived CDR1 and CDR2 are SQVTM and ANQGSEA. The DNA of the CDR3 is TGCAGCGTTACCGATACAGATACGCAGTATTTT. Protein: CSVTDTDTQYF.

The chain uses TRBV11-2 and TRBJ2-7; a weak D match, TRBD2 (5 bases). CDR3 length: 13 amino acids. CDR1 SGHAT and CDR2 FQNNGV come from the germline V gene. V lost 3 bases and J 3 bases, leaving 9 bases between the germline ends. The CDR3 here is CASSFTTSYEQYF. The DNA of the CDR3 is TGTGCCAGCAGCTTTACAACTAGCTACGAGCAGTACTTC.

The rearrangement joins TRBV6-5 to TRBJ1-6, with D maybe TRBD1 (6 bases). Germline V gives CDR1 MNHEY, CDR2 SVGAGI. This CDR3 has 13 residues. CDR3 residues: CAISRGKDSPLHF. CDR3 in DNA: TGTGCTATATCGAGGGGGAAAGATTCACCCCTCCACTTT.

The chain couples TRBV30 to TRBJ1-4, with D possibly being TRBD1 (5 bases). CDR1 is GTSNPN and CDR2 is SVGIG in the germline V gene (reference sequence). The CDR3 loop spans 14 amino acids. Trimming removed 2 bases from V and 4 bases from J, with 11 bases in between. The chain's CDR3 is CAWSSAGLNEKLFF. The CDR3 DNA sequence: TGTGCCTGGAGTTCGGCAGGGCTTAATGAAAAACTGTTTTTT.

The chain has TRBV7-2 and TRBJ2-6, with TRBD1 matching 8 bases. J was trimmed by 7 bases and V by 5 bases; bases with no gene match: 16. Germline assignment: CDR1 SGHTA and CDR2 FQGNSA. The CDR3 totals 18 residues. The CDR3 region is CASSPPGQALVRANVLTF. The CDR3 coding sequence is TGTGCCAGCAGCCCCCCGGGACAGGCTCTCGTAAGAGCCAACGTCCTGACTTTC. Filled out from reference TRBV7-2 and TRBJ2-6, the complete variable domain reads GAGVSQSPSNKVTEKGKDVELRCDPISGHTALYWYRQSLGQGLEFLIYFQGNSAPDKSGLPSDRFSAERTGGSVSTLTIQRTQQEDSAVYLCASSPPGQALVRANVLTFGAGSRLTVL.

DNA of the CDR3: TGTGCCAGCAGCCTCCGGAGAGGGGATACTGAAGCTTTCTTT. It is translated as CASSLRRGDTEAFF. The V gene is TRBV11-2, the J gene TRBJ1-1, with D tentatively TRBD1 (5 bases). V lost 5 bases to trimming and J lost 5 bases, with 15 bases between them. Germline loops: CDR1 SGHAT, CDR2 FQNNGV. The CDR3 consists of 14 residues.